A single sample gave rise to the 30 T cell receptor beta chains below, sequenced in a study of T-cell memory formation after mild COVID-19. A single record per CDR3 protein comes from TCRdb applying MiXCR to the 5' RACE reads. The data hold roughly 120,000 distinct CDR3 sequences, with 16% observed a single time. Input material: PBMCs or a T cell subset sorted from them (not recorded which). Receptor source: an adult woman who had mild COVID-19 (a few samples of this study predate the infection). Cell type and time point are not known.

The chain is built from TRBV7-8 and TRBJ2-2; 7 bases are a match to TRBD2. The V gene end was trimmed by 5 bases and the J gene end by 8 bases; junction bases not matched to a gene: 5. The CDR3 has 13 residues. Per germline, CDR1 SGHVS and CDR2 FQNEAQ. Here the CDR3 reads CASSTGLQGELFF. The CDR3 DNA sequence: TGTGCCAGCAGCACGGGACTACAGGGGGAGCTGTTTTTT.

The V and J genes are TRBV4-2 and TRBJ2-7; a weak D match, TRBD1 (6 bases). Trimming removed 5 bases at V and 1 base at J, with 12 bases between. The CDR3 sequence is 14 residues long. Looked up from germline, CDR1 is LGHNA and CDR2 is YNFKEQ. CDR3 in DNA: TGTGCCAGCAGCGCCGGACAGCATTCCTACGAGCAGTACTTC. Translation gives CASSAGQHSYEQYF.

The chain recombines TRBV24-1 with TRBJ2-3; TRBD1 matches 8 bases. The germline V gene has CDR1 KGHDR and CDR2 SFDVKD. Trimming cost V 7 bases and J 3 bases; bases outside gene matches: 5. The CDR3 runs 14 residues. The CDR3: CATRPTGATDTQYF. CDR3 nucleotides: TGTGCCACCAGACCGACAGGGGCGACAGATACGCAGTATTTT.

The chain combines TRBV6-6 with TRBJ2-7; 12 bases are shared with TRBD1. Per the germline V gene, CDR1 is MNHNY and CDR2 is SVGAGI (reference sequence). V shed 5 bases and J 0 bases; nucleotides not matched to a gene: 2. This CDR3 has 15 amino acids. In DNA form, the CDR3 reads TGTGCCAGCAGTGGGACAGGGGGCGCCTCCTACGAGCAGTACTTC. It codes for CASSGTGGASYEQYF.

In this sample, this clonotype turned up a few times. The chain couples TRBV7-9 to TRBJ2-5; tentatively, D is TRBD1 (5 bases). This CDR3 region has 12 residues. Trimming took off 7 bases at V and 5 bases at J, with 11 bases between the two ends. CDR1 SEHNR and CDR2 FQNEAQ come from the germline V gene (reference sequence). CDR3 in amino acids: CASKGRQETQYF. Here the CDR3 DNA reads TGTGCCAGCAAGGGGCGCCAGGAGACCCAGTACTTC.

This clonotype was detected a few times. The V gene is TRBV5-1, the J gene TRBJ2-7; the D call may be TRBD1 or TRBD2 (5 bases each). V was clipped by 7 bases and J by 3 bases, with 14 bases between them. There are 13 residues in the CDR3. Per germline, CDR1 SGHRS and CDR2 YFSETQ. The CDR3 coding sequence is TGCGCCAGCTACCGGGACCAGAACTACGAGCAGTACTTC. This encodes CASYRDQNYEQYF.

In this sample, this clonotype turned up a few times. This chain links TRBV5-1 with TRBJ2-3; 8 bases are shared with TRBD2. The CDR3 contains 14 residues. The V gene end was trimmed by 1 base and the J gene end by 8 bases; junction bases not matched to a gene: 6. Germline CDR1 and CDR2: SGHRS and YFSETQ. In DNA form, the CDR3 reads TGCGCCAGCAGCTTGACTTCGACTAGCGCTACGCAGTATTTT. This sequence encodes CASSLTSTSATQYF.

V usage is TRBV7-9 and J usage is TRBJ2-5, with a possible D match to TRBD2 (5 bases). Germline-derived CDR1 and CDR2 are SEHNR and FQNEAQ (reference sequence). The germline V and J ends were trimmed by 5 bases and 0 bases, with 10 bases remaining between them. This CDR3 is built from 14 residues. This CDR3 reads CASSQNGNQETQYF. CDR3 in DNA: TGTGCCAGCAGCCAGAACGGGAACCAAGAGACCCAGTACTTC.

This clonotype was counted many times. The chain is built from TRBV6-5 and TRBJ2-1; 9 bases align to TRBD2. CDR1 is MNHEY and CDR2 is SVGAGI in the germline V gene. Trimming at V came to 7 bases and at J to 4 bases, leaving 8 bases not matched to a gene. The CDR3 covers 15 residues. CDR3 residues: CASTQGLAGYNEQFF. CDR3 nucleotide sequence: TGTGCCAGCACCCAGGGGCTAGCGGGATACAATGAGCAGTTCTTC.

The chain employs TRBV9 and TRBJ2-1; TRBD1 aligns across 8 bases. The germline CDR1 and CDR2 sequences are SGDLS and YYNGEE. The CDR3 is 15 residues long. Trimming at V came to 5 bases and at J to 0 bases, leaving 4 bases not matched to a gene. CDR3 nucleotide sequence: TGTGCCAGCAGAGGACAGGGAAGCTCCTACAATGAGCAGTTCTTC. It yields the protein CASRGQGSSYNEQFF.

V and J are TRBV15 and TRBJ1-1; 8 positions match TRBD1. This CDR3 spans 14 amino acids. After removal of 3 bases from V and 4 bases from J, the junction contained 4 bases not matched to a gene. Germline lookup yields CDR1 LNHNV and CDR2 YYDKDF (reference sequence). The CDR3 nucleotides read TGTGCCACCAGCAGGCCGGACAGGGCCACTGAAGCTTTCTTT. Its protein is CATSRPDRATEAFF. Looking up the rest from reference TRBV15 and TRBJ1-1 gives the full variable domain: DAMVIQNPRYQVTQFGKPVTLSCSQTLNHNVMYWYQQKSSQAPKLLFHYYDKDFNNEADTPDNFQSRRPNTSFCFLDIRSPGLGDTAMYLCATSRPDRATEAFFGQGTRLTVV.

The chain is built from TRBV5-1 and TRBJ1-1; D perhaps matches TRBD1 (5 bases). The CDR3 sequence is 15 residues long. V was trimmed by 0 bases and J by 1 base, leaving 10 bases between them. CDR1 and CDR2 from the germline V gene are SGHRS and YFSETQ. DNA for the CDR3: TGCGCCAGCAGCTTGGTCCCGGGGGGGAACACTGAAGCTTTCTTT. As protein: CASSLVPGGNTEAFF.

This chain uses TRBV20-1 with TRBJ2-7, with 7 bases that match TRBD2. Germline CDR1 DFQATT, CDR2 SNEGSKA (reference sequence). The CDR3 consists of 15 residues. The V gene end was trimmed by 0 bases and the J gene end by 6 bases; junction bases not matched to a gene: 11. The CDR3 DNA is TGCAGTGCTAGAGACCGGGAGGCAGTAAGCGGCGAGCAGTACTTC. Its protein is CSARDREAVSGEQYF.

In its sample, this clonotype was seen a few times. V and J are TRBV5-1 and TRBJ2-3; D gene unclear. CDR1 and CDR2 from the germline V gene are SGHRS and YFSETQ. CDR3 length equals 13 residues. V was shortened by 7 bases and J by 3 bases, with 12 bases between the two germline ends. The CDR3 region is CASSEALTDTQYF. DNA of the CDR3: TGCGCCAGCTCCGAAGCCCTGACAGATACGCAGTATTTT. Filled out from reference TRBV5-1 and TRBJ2-3, the complete variable domain reads KAGVTQTPRYLIKTRGQQVTLSCSPISGHRSVSWYQQTPGQGLQFLFEYFSETQRNKGNFPGRFSGRQFSNSRSEMNVSTLELGDSALYLCASSEALTDTQYFGPGTRLTVL.

J is TRBJ2-3 and V is TRBV24-1, with 10 bases matching TRBD1. The CDR3 runs 20 residues. The J segment lost 4 bases and the V segment lost 4 bases, leaving 19 bases of the junction unmatched. Germline values: CDR1 KGHDR, CDR2 SFDVKD. This CDR3 reads CATSDTSALGGTGVPDTQYF. The CDR3 DNA reads TGTGCCACCAGTGACACATCCGCACTGGGGGGGACAGGGGTTCCAGATACGCAGTATTTT.

The chain links TRBV25-1 to TRBJ2-3, with 9 bases that match TRBD2. This CDR3 is built from 17 residues. Trimming cost V 5 bases and J 0 bases; bases outside gene matches: 9. CDR1 is MGHDK, CDR2 SYGVNS, per germline. This chain's CDR3 is CASSSGLAQVSTDTQYF. CDR3 bases: TGTGCCAGCAGTTCGGGACTAGCCCAAGTAAGCACAGATACGCAGTATTTT.

The gene calls are TRBV11-2 and TRBJ2-5, with TRBD2 matching 12 bases. The J segment lost 5 bases and the V segment lost 6 bases, leaving 7 bases of the junction unmatched. The CDR3 spans 15 residues. The V gene's germline CDR1 is SGHAT and CDR2 FQNNGV. The CDR3 sequence is CASSSLAGGMETQYF. In nucleotides, the CDR3 is TGTGCCAGCAGTTCCCTAGCGGGAGGGATGGAGACCCAGTACTTC. Variable domain in full (rest from reference TRBV11-2 and TRBJ2-5): EAGVAQSPRYKIIEKRQSVAFWCNPISGHATLYWYQQILGQGPKLLIQFQNNGVVDDSQLPKDRFSAERLKGVDSTLKIQPAKLEDSAVYLCASSSLAGGMETQYFGPGTRLLVL.

The chain has TRBV4-1 and TRBJ2-3; 10 bases agree with TRBD2. The CDR3 has 15 residues. Losses at the gene ends were 2 bases for V and 4 bases for J; bases not matched to a gene: 3. Germline V CDR1 and CDR2: MGHRA, YSYEKL. This CDR3 is CASSQHGLAADTQYF. CDR3 DNA sequence: TGCGCCAGCAGCCAACACGGACTAGCGGCAGATACGCAGTATTTT.

The gene calls are TRBV13 and TRBJ2-3; D tentatively reads TRBD1 or TRBD2 (6 bases each). Germline-derived CDR1 and CDR2 are PRHDT and FYEKMQ (reference sequence). The CDR3 is 19 amino acids. The ends were cut back, 1 base at V and 4 bases at J, with 24 bases in the middle. CDR3 residues: CASSLVLGSVQGSADTQYF. In DNA, the CDR3 is TGTGCCAGCAGCTTAGTGCTCGGGAGTGTCCAGGGGTCGGCAGATACGCAGTATTTT.

In this sample, this clonotype turned up a few times. The chain joins TRBV14 to TRBJ2-3; D possibly corresponds to TRBD1 (5 bases). This CDR3 spans 15 amino acids. Trimming took off 0 bases at V and 8 bases at J, with 15 bases between the two ends. CDR1 is SGHDN and CDR2 is FVKESK in the germline V gene. The CDR3 bases are TGTGCCAGCAGCCAAGATACGGCAGGGATCGGTACGCAGTATTTT. Its protein product is CASSQDTAGIGTQYF.

The table lists this clonotype with a few counts. This sequence joins TRBV24-1 and TRBJ2-1; 9 positions agree with TRBD2. In germline, CDR1 is KGHDR, CDR2 SFDVKD. The V segment lost 4 bases and the J segment 4 bases; nucleotides outside the gene matches: 4. This CDR3 is built from 15 residues. The CDR3 region has the DNA TGTGCCACCAGTGAGACTAGCGGATTATACAATGAGCAGTTCTTC. Its protein is CATSETSGLYNEQFF.

This clonotype was observed once. The V and J genes are TRBV5-1 and TRBJ2-7; possibly TRBD1 for D (5 bases). This CDR3 has 14 amino acids. V lost 4 bases and J lost 1, with 12 bases in between. Germline V gives CDR1 SGHRS, CDR2 YFSETQ. For the CDR3, the DNA is TGCGCCAGCAGCGTGGCAGGGTGTTCCTACGAGCAGTACTTC. Amino acid sequence: CASSVAGCSYEQYF. The whole variable domain, filled in from reference TRBV5-1 and TRBJ2-7, reads KAGVTQTPRYLIKTRGQQVTLSCSPISGHRSVSWYQQTPGQGLQFLFEYFSETQRNKGNFPGRFSGRQFSNSRSEMNVSTLELGDSALYLCASSVAGCSYEQYFGPGTRLTVT.

This clonotype was seen only a few times. The V and J genes are TRBV7-9 and TRBJ2-7, with 7 bases lining up with TRBD1. Germline loops: CDR1 SEHNR, CDR2 FQNEAQ (reference sequence). The CDR3 sequence is 16 residues long. Trimming removed 4 bases from V and 6 bases from J; junction bases left unmatched: 15. The CDR3 here is CASSSGPGTAPLEQYF. Written as DNA, the CDR3 is TGTGCCAGCAGCTCCGGGCCCGGGACAGCACCCCTCGAGCAGTACTTC.

The rearrangement uses TRBV20-1 and TRBJ2-7; TRBD2 matches 8 bases. Germline CDR1 DFQATT, CDR2 SNEGSKA (reference sequence). The CDR3 runs to 12 residues. Here the CDR3 DNA reads TGCAGCCCCCAGACTAGCGTCTACGAGCAGTACTTC. It specifies CSPQTSVYEQYF.

In DNA, the CDR3 is TGCGCCAGCAGCCACCTGGCCCCTCTGGCAGGAAACACCATATATTTT. Protein: CASSHLAPLAGNTIYF. This sequence joins TRBV4-3 and TRBJ1-3; D remains unclear. V shed 3 bases and J shed 4 bases, with 16 bases lying between them. The CDR3 is 16 amino acids. Germline V lookup: CDR1 LGHNA, CDR2 YSLEER.

V gene TRBV6-6 combines with J gene TRBJ2-2; 9 bases are shared with TRBD1. This CDR3 has 15 amino acids. V shed 6 bases and J 6 bases; nucleotides not matched to a gene: 8. Per the germline V gene, CDR1 is MNHNY and CDR2 is SVGAGI (reference sequence). The CDR3 DNA sequence: TGTGCCAGCAGGAGAGATGGGACAGGGTCCGGGGAGCTGTTTTTT. Its translation is CASRRDGTGSGELFF.

This clonotype was detected a few times. The chain combines TRBV29-1 with TRBJ2-3; maybe TRBD1 (5 bases). The CDR3 runs 14 residues. Germline CDR1 is SQVTM and CDR2 is ANQGSEA. V was pared by 5 bases and J by 0 bases, with 12 bases between. The CDR3 bases are TGCAGCGTTCGACAGCACCCTAGCACAGATACGCAGTATTTT. Its protein product is CSVRQHPSTDTQYF.

In nucleotides, the CDR3 is TGCGCCAGCAGCTACCTCGGGCGGGATGTGGCAGATACGCAGTATTTT. Residues: CASSYLGRDVADTQYF. The gene calls are TRBV5-1 and TRBJ2-3; the D gene is possibly TRBD2 (6 bases). CDR1 is SGHRS, CDR2 YFSETQ, per germline. V was shortened by 3 bases and J by 4 bases, with 18 bases between the two germline ends. The CDR3 runs to 16 residues.

The chain is built from TRBV5-1 and TRBJ2-4; D gene unclear. Germline V gene data show CDR1 as SGHRS and CDR2 as YFSETQ. CDR3 length: 15 amino acids. Between the trimmed V and J ends, which lost 1 base and 0 bases, there was a span of 8 bases. CDR3 DNA: TGCGCCAGCAGCTTGAGTTCACTAGCCAAAAACATTCAGTACTTC. Residues: CASSLSSLAKNIQYF.

This clonotype was seen many times. The chain links TRBV30 to TRBJ2-7, with D possibly TRBD1 on 6 matching bases. CDR1 is GTSNPN, CDR2 SVGIG, per germline (reference sequence). The V end lost 0 bases, the J end lost 7 bases, and 16 bases lay between the germline ends. CDR3 length: 14 amino acids. The CDR3 coding sequence is TGTGCCTGGAGTGTATGGCAGGGGCAAGAGGAGCAGTACTTC. Protein sequence: CAWSVWQGQEEQYF.